Shown below are 23 T cell receptor beta chains from a single sample sequenced in a study of beta chain features in type 1 diabetes. Expressed TCRB transcripts were sequenced because the isolated RNA had all been reverse transcribed beforehand. Measured with immunoSEQ multiplex PCR; TCRdb has only the in-frame clones, and not every one. Among fewer than 350,000 clones, approximately 16% were seen once, and the ten largest hold approximately 0.015%. Their cognate antigens are unknown. Study conclusions and caveats: Moderate yet significant TCRB CDR3 shortening was seen in Type 1 diabetes patients in all four CD4+ subsets.

Source material: naive CD4+ T cells from blood. The receptors were gathered from a man aged 18 to 30 with type 1 diabetes.

The V and J genes are TRBV11-2 and TRBJ2-1; 7 bases fit TRBD2. CDR3 size: 14 residues. The germline gives CDR1 SGHAT, CDR2 FQNNGV. V shed 5 bases and J 8 bases; nucleotides not matched to a gene: 9. The CDR3 spells CASSQGGLADEQFF. The DNA for the CDR3 is TGTGCCAGCAGCCAAGGAGGGCTAGCGGATGAGCAGTTCTTC. Full variable domain (missing parts from reference TRBV11-2 and TRBJ2-1): EAGVAQSPRYKIIEKRQSVAFWCNPISGHATLYWYQQILGQGPKLLIQFQNNGVVDDSQLPKDRFSAERLKGVDSTLKIQPAKLEDSAVYLCASSQGGLADEQFFGPGTRLTVL.

This clone was seen only a few times. The chain links TRBV19 to TRBJ2-2; possible D gene TRBD2, 6 bases. Germline V gene sequence: CDR1 LNHDA, CDR2 SQIVND (reference sequence). The CDR3 is 14 residues long. V lost 8 bases and J lost 7, with 17 bases in between. The CDR3 region is CASWDSRFFGELFF. The CDR3 DNA follows: TGTGCCAGTTGGGACTCAAGGTTCTTCGGGGAGCTGTTTTTT.

This chain joins TRBV10-1 and TRBJ2-6; D call uncertain. The germline gives CDR1 WNHNN, CDR2 SYGVQD (reference sequence). CDR3 length equals 14 residues. V was trimmed by 7 bases and J by 0 bases, leaving 7 bases between them. The CDR3 spells CASMSNSGANVLTF. In DNA form, the CDR3 reads TGCGCCAGCATGAGTAACTCTGGGGCCAACGTCCTGACTTTC.

The V call is TRBV21-1, the J call TRBJ1-2. TRBV21-1 is deemed a pseudogene. CDR3 length: 13 residues. CDR3 protein: CASIFLGGDGYTF. DNA for the CDR3: TGTGCCAGCATTTTCTTAGGAGGGGATGGCTACACCTTC.

The chain recombines TRBV2 with TRBJ2-7; D is undetermined. The CDR3 has 12 amino acids. V was cut by 6 bases and J by 3 bases, with 9 bases left in between. Germline V CDR1 and CDR2: SNHLY, FYNNEI. CDR3: CASRAFFYEQYF. The DNA for the CDR3 is TGTGCCAGCAGAGCGTTCTTCTACGAGCAGTACTTC.

J is TRBJ2-3 and V is TRBV5-1; 7 bases are shared with TRBD1. CDR3 size: 16 residues. The germline CDR1 and CDR2 sequences are SGHRS and YFSETQ. With V trimmed by 5 bases and J by 4 bases, 13 bases remained unmatched. For the CDR3, the DNA is TGCGCCAGCAGTGGAAAGACAGGGAATCTGGCAGATACGCAGTATTTT. The encoded protein is CASSGKTGNLADTQYF.

The V gene is TRBV29-1, the J gene TRBJ2-7; 8 bases map to TRBD1. The germline V gene has CDR1 SQVTM and CDR2 ANQGSEA. The CDR3 extends over 13 amino acids. Losses at the gene ends were 8 bases for V and 5 bases for J; bases not matched to a gene: 11. The CDR3 region is CSFRTGSFNEQYF. CDR3 nucleotides: TGCAGCTTTCGGACAGGGTCGTTCAACGAGCAGTACTTC.

The rearrangement uses TRBV28 and TRBJ1-2; a weak D match, TRBD1 (6 bases). The CDR3 contains 14 residues. V lost 6 bases and J 2 bases, leaving 13 bases between the germline ends. Germline V gives CDR1 MDHEN, CDR2 SYDVKM. The CDR3 DNA follows: TGTGCCAGCAGCTCCCCAGACAGGAACTATGGCTACACCTTC. It translates to CASSSPDRNYGYTF.

A few counts support this clone. Within the sample, other DNA sequences also encode this same CDR3. The rearrangement links TRBV5-1 to TRBJ2-1, with D maybe TRBD2 (5 bases). The CDR3 has 15 amino acids. Trimming took 0 bases from V and 0 from J, leaving 7 bases between them. Per germline, CDR1 SGHRS and CDR2 YFSETQ. As DNA, the CDR3 is TGCGCCAGCAGCTTGGACGGGGACTCCTACAATGAGCAGTTCTTC. Protein: CASSLDGDSYNEQFF.

The V and J genes are TRBV7-2 and TRBJ2-7, with 9 nucleotides matching TRBD1. CDR3 size: 14 residues. CDR1 is SGHTA, CDR2 FQGNSA, per germline. Trimming cost V 4 bases and J 5 bases; bases outside gene matches: 6. CDR3 DNA sequence: TGTGCCAGCAGCTCGGGGACAGGGTACAACGAGCAGTACTTC. As protein: CASSSGTGYNEQYF.

This clone showed up just a few times. V is TRBV11-2 and J is TRBJ1-1, with 12 nucleotides matching TRBD1. Trimming took 11 bases from V and 4 from J; bases not matched to a gene: 14. The CDR3 runs 16 residues. Germline V lookup: CDR1 SGHAT, CDR2 FQNNGV. The CDR3 reads CAGGSGQGAGGTEAFF. The CDR3 DNA sequence: TGTGCCGGGGGGTCGGGACAGGGGGCCGGGGGCACTGAAGCTTTCTTT.

The V gene is TRBV20-1, the J gene TRBJ2-7; perhaps TRBD2 as D (6 bases). The CDR3 totals 11 residues. Germline V gives CDR1 DFQATT, CDR2 SNEGSKA (reference sequence). As DNA, the CDR3 is TGCAGCGCAAACGGGGGAGCCGAGCAGTACTTC. Protein: CSANGGAEQYF.

The V and J genes are TRBV4-3 and TRBJ2-2; no clear D. This CDR3 contains 13 residues. The germline V gene encodes CDR1 LGHNA and CDR2 YSLEER. V was trimmed by 4 bases and J by 3 bases, leaving 6 bases between them. The CDR3 region has the DNA TGCGCCAGCAGCCCTAAATACACCGGGGAGCTGTTTTTT. Its translation is CASSPKYTGELFF.

The genes are TRBV11-2 and TRBJ1-2, with TRBD1 identical over 8 bases. CDR1 SGHAT and CDR2 FQNNGV come from the germline V gene. This CDR3 is 13 amino acids long. J gave up 8 bases and V 6 bases, and 8 bases lay outside the gene matches. CDR3: CASSRTGRGGYTF. CDR3 nucleotides: TGTGCCAGCAGTAGGACAGGGAGAGGAGGCTACACCTTC.

This clone was detected only a few times. J is TRBJ2-1 and V is TRBV5-1; 9 bases map to TRBD1. V lost 5 bases, J lost 5 bases, and 8 bases stayed unmatched. Germline CDR1 SGHRS, CDR2 YFSETQ. This CDR3 comprises 15 residues. The CDR3 sequence: CASSPTGTGNNEQFF. CDR3 nucleotides: TGCGCCAGCAGTCCTACCGGGACAGGGAACAATGAGCAGTTCTTC.

A few counts support this clone. The V call is TRBV7-2, the J call TRBJ2-7; D is perhaps TRBD2 (6 bases). The CDR3 runs to 15 residues. Trimming took off 1 base at V and 1 base at J, with 11 bases between the two ends. Germline V gene lookup returns CDR1 SGHTA and CDR2 FQGNSA. CDR3 in amino acids: CASSLGGVGSYEQYF. The CDR3 DNA is TGTGCCAGCAGCTTAGGGGGGGTAGGATCCTACGAGCAGTACTTC.

V usage is TRBV18 and J usage is TRBJ2-2; D unresolved. The germline CDR1 and CDR2 sequences are KGHSH and LQKENI. This CDR3 region has 14 residues. V was trimmed by 3 bases and J by 4 bases, leaving 9 bases between them. The CDR3 loop is CASSPVLTTGELFF. As DNA, the CDR3 is TGTGCCAGCTCACCGGTCCTAACCACCGGGGAGCTGTTTTTT.

This clone was seen a handful of times. The chain is built from TRBV4-2 and TRBJ2-7; D unresolved. Trimming left V 5 bases short and J 3 bases short, with 8 bases between. The germline CDR1 and CDR2 sequences are LGHNA and YNFKEQ. The CDR3 runs to 12 residues. CDR3 nucleotide sequence: TGTGCCAGCAGCTTAGCCCACTACGAGCAGTACTTC. The encoded protein is CASSLAHYEQYF.

This clone was counted between two and nine times. An end of the junction differs from the germline gene, which may be a read error. The V call is TRBV4-2, the J call TRBJ1-4, with 8 bases that match TRBD1. The CDR3 extends over 16 amino acids. Per germline, CDR1 LGHNA and CDR2 YNFKEQ. CDR3 in amino acids: CASSQDSGGADEKLFF. In DNA, the CDR3 is TGTGCCAGCAGTCAAGATTCAGGGGGCGCCGATGAAAAACTGTTTTTT.

This rearrangement joins TRBV9 to TRBJ2-5, with 13 bases fitting TRBD2. Germline V lookup: CDR1 SGDLS, CDR2 YYNGEE. This CDR3 comprises 19 residues. V gave up 4 bases and J gave up 5 bases; unmatched junction bases: 17. As DNA, the CDR3 is TGTGCCAGCAGCTTACGAGCGGGACTAGCGGGAATCTTCGGGGAGACCCAGTACTTC. It encodes CASSLRAGLAGIFGETQYF.

The chain joins TRBV18 to TRBJ2-1, with TRBD2 matching over 8 bases. The CDR3 covers 14 residues. Germline values: CDR1 KGHSH, CDR2 LQKENI. V was pared by 5 bases and J by 7 bases, with 7 bases of the junction left unmatched. CDR3 in amino acids: CASSMREATNEQFF. The DNA of the CDR3 is TGTGCCAGCTCAATGCGGGAGGCGACGAATGAGCAGTTCTTC.

This clone was counted a few times. V usage is TRBV18 and J usage is TRBJ2-7; 8 nucleotides agree with TRBD1. CDR3 length: 15 amino acids. Germline V lookup: CDR1 KGHSH, CDR2 LQKENI. Trimming took 1 base from V and 0 from J; bases not matched to a gene: 2. CDR3 DNA: TGTGCCAGCTCACCACTAGGGACAGGCTCCTACGAGCAGTACTTC. This translates into CASSPLGTGSYEQYF.

The rearrangement links TRBV29-1 to TRBJ2-7; D unclear. The CDR3 contains 13 residues. Germline V gene lookup returns CDR1 SQVTM and CDR2 ANQGSEA. The V end was cut by 1 base, the J end by 6 bases, with 13 bases between. The CDR3 sequence: CSVEATSGLEQYF. The DNA of the CDR3 is TGCAGCGTTGAAGCGACATCCGGCCTCGAGCAGTACTTC.